This passage covers 19 T cell receptor beta chains from one sample sequenced in a study of beta chain features in type 1 diabetes. What was sequenced were expressed TCRB transcripts, since all of the isolated RNA had been reverse transcribed. Sequenced by immunoSEQ multiplex PCR; TCRdb stores in-frame clones only, minus some. The top ten clones hold just under 0.035% of a sample with about 230,000 clones, 9.6% of them seen once. Source material: naive CD4+ T cells from blood. The source is a woman under 30 in good health.

This sequence joins TRBV27 and TRBJ2-7; D is possibly TRBD1 (5 bases). V was cut by 10 bases and J by 2 bases, with 15 bases left in between. The germline V gene encodes CDR1 MNHEY and CDR2 SMNVEV (reference sequence). CDR3 length equals 13 residues. The CDR3 region is CATGHRPPYEQYF. The CDR3 DNA reads TGTGCCACCGGACACAGGCCCCCCTACGAGCAGTACTTC.

This chain's CDR3 is CASRRTGGSMNTEAFF. In DNA form, the CDR3 reads TGTGCCAGCAGGAGGACAGGGGGCTCGATGAACACTGAAGCTTTCTTT. This chain links TRBV27 with TRBJ1-1, with 11 bases lining up with TRBD1. J gave up 0 bases and V 6 bases, and 6 bases lay outside the gene matches. The length of the CDR3 is 16 residues. CDR1 is MNHEY and CDR2 is SMNVEV in the germline V gene (reference sequence).

The gene calls are TRBV7-3 and TRBJ2-7, with D perhaps TRBD2 (6 bases). CDR1 and CDR2 (germline): SGHTA, FQGTGA. The germline V and J ends were trimmed by 3 bases and 2 bases, with 14 bases remaining between them. The CDR3 consists of 15 residues. The CDR3 nucleotides read TGTGCCAGCAGCTTGGGGGGAGTGGGGCCCTACGAGCAGTACTTC. Protein: CASSLGGVGPYEQYF.

This clone was counted only a few times. The CDR3 DNA sequence: TGTGCCAGCAGCTCGGGACTAGCGGGAGGCCGGTACGAGCAGTACTTC. Translation gives CASSSGLAGGRYEQYF. The chain uses TRBV5-4 and TRBJ2-7, with 15 positions matching TRBD2. Germline values: CDR1 SGHNT, CDR2 YYREEE (reference sequence). CDR3 length: 16 amino acids. Losses at the gene ends were 3 bases for V and 4 bases for J; bases not matched to a gene: 5.

The chain couples TRBV14 to TRBJ2-7; 8 bases map to TRBD2. V was pared by 4 bases and J by 4 bases, with 15 bases of the junction left unmatched. This CDR3 is 17 amino acids long. Germline V gene data show CDR1 as SGHDN and CDR2 as FVKESK. The CDR3 DNA reads as TGTGCCAGCAGCCGGGACCCCAGCGGGAGCCAGTCGTACGAGCAGTACTTC. Translated: CASSRDPSGSQSYEQYF. The full variable domain, with the rest looked up from reference TRBV14 and TRBJ2-7, is EAGVTQFPSHSVIEKGQTVTLRCDPISGHDNLYWYRRVMGKEIKFLLHFVKESKQDESGMPNNRFLAERTGGTYSTLKVQPAELEDSGVYFCASSRDPSGSQSYEQYFGPGTRLTVT.

The sample holds a few counts of this clone. The gene calls are TRBV2 and TRBJ2-7; no definite D call. Trimming cost V 7 bases and J 1 base, with 17 bases left between them. The CDR3 spans 15 residues. The germline gives CDR1 SNHLY, CDR2 FYNNEI. CDR3 bases: TGTGCCAGCACTCGAAATGCTGACATGTCCTACGAGCAGTACTTC. Its translation is CASTRNADMSYEQYF.

CDR3 protein: CAWAQSYEQYF. The CDR3 nucleotides read TGTGCCTGGGCACAATCCTACGAGCAGTACTTC. The genes are TRBV30 and TRBJ2-7; D remains ambiguous. The CDR3 totals 11 residues. Trimming stripped 5 bases from V and 1 base from J, with 6 bases between. Germline V lookup: CDR1 GTSNPN, CDR2 SVGIG (reference sequence).

This clone was seen a handful of times. The chain combines TRBV30 with TRBJ2-7; D call uncertain. Trimming removed 3 bases from V and 0 bases from J, with 9 bases in between. The CDR3 runs 13 residues. The germline gives CDR1 GTSNPN, CDR2 SVGIG (reference sequence). DNA for the CDR3: TGTGCCTGGAGGAACATATACTCCTACGAGCAGTACTTC. Amino acids: CAWRNIYSYEQYF.

In its sample, this clone was seen a few times. This chain links TRBV6-5 with TRBJ2-1, with 8 bases matching TRBD2. The J segment lost 13 bases and the V segment lost 5 bases, leaving 13 bases of the junction unmatched. CDR3 length: 14 amino acids. CDR1 MNHEY and CDR2 SVGAGI come from the germline V gene. The CDR3 spells CASSPSLAGAGQFF. The CDR3, as DNA: TGTGCCAGCAGTCCCTCCCTAGCGGGCGCAGGTCAGTTCTTC.

The chain uses TRBV7-8 and TRBJ2-1; 12 bases agree with TRBD2. This CDR3 spans 17 amino acids. The V gene end was trimmed by 5 bases and the J gene end by 0 bases; junction bases not matched to a gene: 5. Per germline, CDR1 SGHVS and CDR2 FQNEAQ. CDR3 protein: CASSPRTSGTSYNEQFF. DNA of the CDR3: TGTGCCAGCAGCCCCCGGACTAGCGGGACCTCCTACAATGAGCAGTTCTTC.

The CDR3 sequence is CAWSQDGALGYTF. CDR3 coding DNA: TGTGCCTGGAGTCAGGATGGGGCTCTTGGCTACACCTTC. V usage is TRBV30 and J usage is TRBJ1-2; the D gene is possibly TRBD1 (5 bases). Deletions cut 2 bases from V and 7 bases from J, with 14 bases between. In germline, CDR1 is GTSNPN, CDR2 SVGIG (reference sequence). The CDR3 is 13 residues long.

This clone was recorded a few times. V usage is TRBV7-2 and J usage is TRBJ2-1; weak D call: TRBD2 (6 bases). The germline gives CDR1 SGHTA, CDR2 FQGNSA. CDR3 size: 13 residues. The V gene lost 7 bases and the J gene lost 5 bases, with 12 bases spanning the gap. This CDR3 is CASTSRRDNEQFF. In nucleotides, the CDR3 is TGTGCCAGCACCTCTAGGAGGGACAATGAGCAGTTCTTC.

The CDR3 nucleotides read TGTGCCGGGGGCCGGGGCCCCTACGAGCAGTACTTC. Translation: CAGGRGPYEQYF. The J gene is TRBJ2-7, the V gene TRBV30; weak D call: TRBD1 (6 bases). Germline lookup yields CDR1 GTSNPN and CDR2 SVGIG (reference sequence). The V and J ends lost 8 bases and 2 bases respectively, with 13 bases between them. The CDR3 is 12 residues long.

This chain joins TRBV5-1 and TRBJ1-5, with D maybe TRBD1 (5 bases). V lost 0 bases and J lost 6, with 7 bases in between. This CDR3 comprises 13 residues. Looked up from germline, CDR1 is SGHRS and CDR2 is YFSETQ. The CDR3 spells CASSLEGIQPQHF. The DNA of the CDR3 is TGCGCCAGCAGCTTGGAGGGGATTCAGCCCCAGCATTTT.

The chain recombines TRBV5-4 with TRBJ2-1; TRBD1 matches at 8 bases. Looked up from germline, CDR1 is SGHNT and CDR2 is YYREEE (reference sequence). The J segment lost 4 bases and the V segment lost 4 bases, leaving 10 bases of the junction unmatched. CDR3 length: 16 residues. DNA of the CDR3: TGTGCCAGCAGCAAACCAGACAGGGGACCATACAATGAGCAGTTCTTC. It is translated as CASSKPDRGPYNEQFF. The full variable domain, its missing parts supplied by reference TRBV5-4 and TRBJ2-1, is ETGVTQSPTHLIKTRGQQVTLRCSSQSGHNTVSWYQQALGQGPQFIFQYYREEENGRGNFPPRFSGLQFPNYSSELNVNALELDDSALYLCASSKPDRGPYNEQFFGPGTRLTVL.

CDR3 residues: CASRGLAGVLREQFF. In DNA, the CDR3 is TGTGCCAGCAGAGGACTAGCGGGAGTACTGCGTGAGCAGTTCTTC. The V gene is TRBV6-5, the J gene TRBJ2-1, with 13 bases identical to TRBD2. Germline loops: CDR1 MNHEY, CDR2 SVGAGI. With 6 bases clipped from V and 9 bases from J, the junction kept 8 bases outside the gene matches. CDR3 size: 15 residues.

This clone was observed a few times. The J gene is TRBJ2-7, the V gene TRBV5-1; tentatively, D is TRBD1 (6 bases). From germline, CDR1 is SGHRS and CDR2 YFSETQ. This CDR3 contains 13 residues. Trimming stripped 2 bases from V and 3 bases from J, with 9 bases between. The CDR3: CASSFQQGYEQYF. The CDR3 region has the DNA TGCGCCAGCAGCTTTCAACAGGGCTACGAGCAGTACTTC.

This clone has just a few counts. The chain carries TRBV25-1 and TRBJ1-6; D may be TRBD1 (5 bases). CDR3 length equals 15 residues. Germline lookup yields CDR1 MGHDK and CDR2 SYGVNS. Trimming shortened V by 4 bases and J by 8 bases, and 15 bases separated the two germline ends. CDR3: CASSVGTGLHSPLHF. The CDR3 coding sequence is TGTGCCAGCAGTGTTGGGACTGGACTGCATTCACCCCTCCACTTT.

The genes are TRBV5-4 and TRBJ2-2, with TRBD2 identical over 12 bases. This CDR3 spans 16 amino acids. After removal of 3 bases from V and 5 bases from J, the junction contained 5 bases not matched to a gene. Germline assignment: CDR1 SGHNT and CDR2 YYREEE (reference sequence). For the CDR3, the DNA is TGTGCCAGCAGCTCCCGGACTAGCGGGGTTACCGGGGAGCTGTTTTTT. Amino acids: CASSSRTSGVTGELFF.